This TCR beta chain was sequenced for a study of T cell responses to AZD1222 COVID-19 vaccine. V was trimmed by 5 bases and J by 8 bases, leaving 21 bases between them. Germline CDR1 and CDR2: SGHTA and FQGTGA. The length of the CDR3 is 15 residues. The protocol was immunoSEQ multiplex PCR, while the TCRdb copy is restricted to in-frame clones and leaves out a portion. The sample lists approximately 120,000 clones, more than 70% occurring once. With regard to this clone: Its target is not known.

Study results and caveats: Spike-specific TCR breadth rose after two AZD1222 doses, and depth rose as well.

V is TRBV7-3 and J is TRBJ1-2; D not resolved. The source material was peripheral blood, sampled on day 0 of AZD1222 vaccination. This receptor was obtained from an adult in good health. The CDR3 DNA follows: TGTGCCAGCAGCGCGACCGGTCCGACCCGGGAAGGCTACACCTTC. Protein: CASSATGPTREGYTF. Together with reference TRBV7-3 and TRBJ1-2, the CDR3 gives the full variable domain: GAGVSQTPSNKVTEKGKYVELRCDPISGHTALYWYRQSLGQGPEFLIYFQGTGAADDSGLPNDRFFAVRPEGSVSTLKIQRTERGDSAVYLCASSATGPTREGYTFGSGTRLTVV.